These 3 T cell receptor beta chains were sequenced from one sample in a study of cytomegalovirus exposure and HLA in healthy donors. The PCR ran on 60 Vbeta and 13 Jbeta primers. TCRdb keeps only in-frame clones here, not all; method: immunoSEQ multiplex PCR. The sample includes 120,000 to 150,000 clones, 73% of them seen just once. What was sequenced was PBMCs. These TCRs come from a woman aged 40-49 years in good health and CMV-seronegative.

The rearrangement uses TRBV28 and TRBJ2-7, with 7 bases identical to TRBD2. V shed 3 bases and J 6 bases; nucleotides not matched to a gene: 5. The CDR3 extends over 13 amino acids. The germline V gene has CDR1 MDHEN and CDR2 SYDVKM. CDR3 loop: CASSLGGRVEQYV. The CDR3 bases are TGTGCCAGCAGTTTGGGGGGGAGGGTCGAGCAGTACGTC.

The chain links TRBV28 to TRBJ2-3; 8 bases are a match to TRBD2. With 3 bases clipped from V and 2 bases from J, the junction kept 4 bases outside the gene matches. Germline loops: CDR1 MDHEN, CDR2 SYDVKM. This CDR3 is 15 amino acids long. As DNA, the CDR3 is TGTGCCAGCAGTTTTTTAGCGGGGTCCACAGATACGCAGTATTTT. This encodes CASSFLAGSTDTQYF. Supplemented by reference TRBV28 and TRBJ2-3, the full variable domain reads DVKVTQSSRYLVKRTGEKVFLECVQDMDHENMFWYRQDPGLGLRLIYFSYDVKMKEKGDIPEGYSVSREKKERFSLILESASTNQTSMYLCASSFLAGSTDTQYFGPGTRLTVL.

The chain employs TRBV2 and TRBJ2-7; TRBD1 aligns across 7 bases. Per the germline V gene, CDR1 is SNHLY and CDR2 is FYNNEI. With 4 bases clipped from V and 1 base from J, the junction kept 10 bases outside the gene matches. CDR3 length equals 16 residues. The CDR3 DNA sequence: TGTGCCAGCAGTGCTGGTACGGACAGGTTATCCTACGAGCAGTACGTC. It specifies CASSAGTDRLSYEQYV.